This entry concerns a single T cell receptor beta chain. Time point denoted: pretreatment peripheral blood. Locally advanced or metastatic urothelial carcinoma affected the patients. Trimming stripped 3 bases from V and 12 bases from J, with 14 bases between. The CDR3 loop spans 12 amino acids. Per the germline V gene, CDR1 is LNHNV and CDR2 is YYDKDF (reference sequence). The data were obtained in a study of PD-L1 blockade in urothelial cancer. Libraries were prepared by immunoSEQ multiplex PCR; TCRdb keeps only in-frame clonotypes and omits some of them. The repertoire holds about 95,000 clones, with around 90% as singletons.

The sample in question was PBMCs, obtained around atezolizumab (anti-PD-L1) treatment. This receptor was taken from a man aged 55 to 70 with urothelial cancer. V usage is TRBV15 and J usage is TRBJ1-1; TRBD1 is a possible D gene (6 bases). CDR3 in amino acids: CATSSATGTSFF. CDR3 DNA sequence: TGTGCCACCAGCAGCGCCACAGGGACATCTTTCTTT.